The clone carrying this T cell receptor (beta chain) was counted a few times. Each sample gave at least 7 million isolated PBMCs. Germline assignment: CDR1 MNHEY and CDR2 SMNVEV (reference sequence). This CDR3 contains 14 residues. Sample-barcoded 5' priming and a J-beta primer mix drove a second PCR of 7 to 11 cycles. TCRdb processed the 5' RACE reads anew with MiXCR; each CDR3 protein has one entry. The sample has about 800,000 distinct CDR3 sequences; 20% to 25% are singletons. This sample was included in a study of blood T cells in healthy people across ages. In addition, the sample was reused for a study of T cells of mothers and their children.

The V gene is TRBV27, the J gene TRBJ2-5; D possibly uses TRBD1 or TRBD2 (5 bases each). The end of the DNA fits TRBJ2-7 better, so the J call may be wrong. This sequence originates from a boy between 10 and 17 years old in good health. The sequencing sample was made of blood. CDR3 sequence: CASSAGTEVYEQYF. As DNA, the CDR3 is TGTGCCAGCAGTGCCGGGACGGAGGTCTACGAGCAGTACTTC.